Presented here are 25 T cell receptor beta chains from one specimen sequenced in a study of CD8+ T cells in alopecia areata. Investigators isolated RNA and reverse transcribed it into cDNA to act as the sequencing template. Libraries were prepared by immunoSEQ multiplex PCR; TCRdb keeps only in-frame clonotypes and omits some of them. The sample lists some 150,000 clones, less than 65% occurring once. The input for sequencing was CD8+ T cells sorted from blood, taken at week 0. Receptors were obtained from a human donor with alopecia areata.

This chain uses TRBV4-3 with TRBJ1-1; D gene uncertain. Trimming took off 0 bases at V and 1 base at J, with 9 bases between the two ends. The CDR3 contains 15 residues. Germline CDR1 reads LGHNA; CDR2 reads YSLEER. This CDR3 is CASSQDKSTNTEAFF. In DNA form, the CDR3 reads TGCGCCAGCAGCCAAGATAAAAGTACGAACACTGAAGCTTTCTTT.

This chain joins TRBV30 and TRBJ2-7; 7 bases align to TRBD1. The CDR3 is made up of 15 amino acids. Germline V gene sequence: CDR1 GTSNPN, CDR2 SVGIG (reference sequence). With V trimmed by 0 bases and J by 5 bases, 10 bases remained unmatched. CDR3 DNA sequence: TGTGCCTGGAGTGTAGGTGTCAGGGGGTCCCACGAGCAGTACTTC. Protein: CAWSVGVRGSHEQYF.

This clone was picked up a small number of times. J is TRBJ2-6 and V is TRBV29-1; 9 nucleotides line up with TRBD1. Germline V gene sequence: CDR1 SQVTM, CDR2 ANQGSEA. The V segment lost 5 bases and the J segment 3 bases; nucleotides outside the gene matches: 8. This CDR3 spans 16 amino acids. In DNA, the CDR3 is TGCAGCGTTTACCCGGGACAGGGTGGTGGGGCCAACGTCCTGACTTTC. This encodes CSVYPGQGGGANVLTF.

This clone has just one count. The rearrangement uses TRBV5-1 and TRBJ2-3; 9 bases fit TRBD1. The germline gives CDR1 SGHRS, CDR2 YFSETQ. Trimming at V came to 3 bases and at J to 5 bases, leaving 7 bases not matched to a gene. The CDR3 is 15 residues long. The CDR3 DNA is TGCGCCAGCAGCTCAACAGGGGGCGAGATAGATACGCAGTATTTT. Its translation is CASSSTGGEIDTQYF.

This chain joins TRBV6-5 and TRBJ2-1; D call uncertain. The CDR3 has 12 amino acids. V was shortened by 8 bases and J by 8 bases, with 13 bases between the two germline ends. CDR1 and CDR2 (germline): MNHEY, SVGAGI. CDR3 sequence: CASGVRGHEQFF. The CDR3, as DNA: TGTGCCAGCGGGGTTCGAGGCCATGAGCAGTTCTTC.

The V gene is TRBV4-3, the J gene TRBJ2-5, with D possibly matching TRBD2 (5 bases). CDR1 is LGHNA and CDR2 is YSLEER in the germline V gene. Trimming stripped 4 bases from V and 3 bases from J, with 15 bases between. The CDR3 consists of 15 residues. CDR3 sequence: CASSRLSDPKETQYF. In nucleotides, the CDR3 is TGCGCCAGCAGCCGGCTTAGCGACCCGAAAGAGACCCAGTACTTC.

The chain recombines TRBV29-1 with TRBJ2-5; D is possibly TRBD1 or TRBD2 (6 bases each). This CDR3 contains 13 residues. V was clipped by 3 bases and J by 2 bases, with 10 bases between them. Germline loops: CDR1 SQVTM, CDR2 ANQGSEA. CDR3 residues: CSVDGGHQETQYF. The CDR3 DNA follows: TGCAGCGTTGACGGGGGCCATCAAGAGACCCAGTACTTC.

This clone was observed a few times. This chain joins TRBV4-3 and TRBJ1-2; D gene unclear. Looked up from germline, CDR1 is LGHNA and CDR2 is YSLEER. The CDR3 covers 17 residues. Trimming took off 2 bases at V and 4 bases at J, with 20 bases between the two ends. The CDR3: CASSQKLSLEGGYGYTF. DNA of the CDR3: TGCGCCAGCAGCCAAAAGCTTTCCCTCGAGGGAGGCTATGGCTACACCTTC.

V is TRBV27 and J is TRBJ2-4; a weak D match, TRBD1 (6 bases). The germline V gene encodes CDR1 MNHEY and CDR2 SMNVEV (reference sequence). The V end lost 6 bases, the J end lost 0 bases, and 21 bases lay between the germline ends. The CDR3 extends over 18 amino acids. CDR3 DNA sequence: TGTGCCAGCAGACCCCGAGGGGGACATAATCCAGCCAAAAACATTCAGTACTTC. Translated: CASRPRGGHNPAKNIQYF.

V and J are TRBV7-2 and TRBJ2-7, with D uncertain. Germline loops: CDR1 SGHTA, CDR2 FQGNSA. The CDR3 length is 13 residues. V was pared by 0 bases and J by 3 bases, with 6 bases between. The CDR3 is CASSLAADYEQYF. The CDR3 DNA follows: TGTGCCAGCAGCTTAGCGGCGGACTACGAGCAGTACTTC.

The chain couples TRBV19 to TRBJ2-5; D may be TRBD2 (5 bases). Looked up from germline, CDR1 is LNHDA and CDR2 is SQIVND (reference sequence). The CDR3 runs 15 residues. Trimming shortened V by 4 bases and J by 5 bases, and 17 bases separated the two germline ends. CDR3 region: CASSKAEQREETQYF. As DNA, the CDR3 is TGTGCCAGTAGTAAAGCGGAACAAAGGGAGGAGACCCAGTACTTC.

V gene TRBV15 combines with J gene TRBJ1-2; 9 bases line up with TRBD1. Germline loops: CDR1 LNHNV, CDR2 YYDKDF (reference sequence). After removal of 1 base from V and 1 base from J, the junction contained 1 base not matched to a gene. CDR3 length equals 15 residues. The CDR3 nucleotides are TGTGCCACCAGCAGAGTGGACAGGGGTAACTATGGCTACACCTTC. It translates to CATSRVDRGNYGYTF. The full variable domain, rest sourced from reference TRBV15 and TRBJ1-2, is DAMVIQNPRYQVTQFGKPVTLSCSQTLNHNVMYWYQQKSSQAPKLLFHYYDKDFNNEADTPDNFQSRRPNTSFCFLDIRSPGLGDTAMYLCATSRVDRGNYGYTFGSGTRLTVV.

The CDR3 sequence is CAWSANVWDRGLHDQPQHF. The CDR3 DNA follows: TGTGCCTGGAGTGCTAACGTGTGGGACAGGGGGCTTCATGATCAGCCCCAGCATTTT. The rearrangement uses TRBV30 and TRBJ1-5; 12 bases are a match to TRBD1. CDR3 length: 19 residues. Trimming took 1 base from V and 5 from J; bases not matched to a gene: 15. CDR1 GTSNPN and CDR2 SVGIG come from the germline V gene (reference sequence).

The chain uses TRBV4-1 and TRBJ2-7, with unresolved D. The germline V gene has CDR1 MGHRA and CDR2 YSYEKL. This CDR3 region has 15 residues. V lost 1 base and J lost 2, with 12 bases in between. The CDR3 DNA sequence: TGCGCCAGCAGCCAAGGTATCGGACCGACCTACGAGCAGTACTTC. This encodes CASSQGIGPTYEQYF.

The chain links TRBV30 to TRBJ1-2, with D hard to call. V was clipped by 4 bases and J by 5 bases, with 11 bases between them. The CDR3 totals 12 residues. In germline, CDR1 is GTSNPN, CDR2 SVGIG (reference sequence). The CDR3 reads CAWNQIGYGYTF. CDR3 sequence (DNA): TGTGCCTGGAACCAGATCGGATATGGCTACACCTTC.

This clone was seen once. The chain combines TRBV5-1 with TRBJ1-1, with TRBD1 identical over 7 bases. This CDR3 region has 12 residues. CDR1 and CDR2 from the germline V gene are SGHRS and YFSETQ. J gave up 6 bases and V 4 bases, and 3 bases lay outside the gene matches. The CDR3 DNA sequence: TGCGCCAGCAGCCTAGGACAGGCTGAAGCTTTCTTT. This translates into CASSLGQAEAFF.

The chain joins TRBV15 to TRBJ1-2; D not certain. The V end was cut by 1 base, the J end by 2 bases, with 5 bases between. This CDR3 contains 13 residues. Germline assignment: CDR1 LNHNV and CDR2 YYDKDF (reference sequence). CDR3 in amino acids: CATSRAQNYGYTF. As DNA, the CDR3 is TGTGCCACCAGCAGAGCACAGAACTATGGCTACACCTTC.

This clone is a singleton in its sample. The chain couples TRBV7-8 to TRBJ2-1; 7 bases map to TRBD2. The junction had 14 bases not matched to a gene; V was cut back by 5 bases and J by 10 bases. The length of the CDR3 is 15 residues. Germline V gene lookup returns CDR1 SGHVS and CDR2 FQNEAQ. Here the CDR3 DNA reads TGTGCCAGCAGCAACCGGAATACGGGGGGAGAGGAGCAGTTCTTC. Its translation is CASSNRNTGGEEQFF.

The rearrangement links TRBV19 to TRBJ1-2; 7 nucleotides line up with TRBD1. The germline gives CDR1 LNHDA, CDR2 SQIVND (reference sequence). This CDR3 contains 14 residues. V trimming: 3 bases; J trimming: 4 bases; junction bases outside the gene matches: 5. The CDR3 coding sequence is TGTGCCAGTAGTATGAGGGGGCTGGCCTATGGCTACACCTTC. It encodes CASSMRGLAYGYTF.

V usage is TRBV11-2 and J usage is TRBJ1-1; possibly TRBD1 for D (6 bases). Germline V gene sequence: CDR1 SGHAT, CDR2 FQNNGV. The CDR3 extends over 13 amino acids. V was pared by 5 bases and J by 5 bases, with 12 bases between. The DNA for the CDR3 is TGTGCCAGCAGCCCACAGGACAGAACTGAAGCTTTCTTT. As protein: CASSPQDRTEAFF.

To note about this clone: Other DNA sequences within the sample encode an identical CDR3. J is TRBJ1-1 and V is TRBV29-1, with no clear D. Germline loops: CDR1 SQVTM, CDR2 ANQGSEA. V dropped 4 bases and J dropped 1 base, with 7 bases sitting between them. CDR3 size: 12 residues. The CDR3 region has the DNA TGCAGCGTTGTATCAGGGAACACTGAAGCTTTCTTT. This codes for CSVVSGNTEAFF.

The chain carries TRBV7-2 and TRBJ1-2, with no clear D. Germline CDR1 and CDR2: SGHTA and FQGNSA. CDR3 length equals 14 residues. Trimming removed 5 bases at V and 4 bases at J, with 14 bases between. The CDR3 sequence: CASSPDGEPYGYTF. DNA for the CDR3: TGTGCCAGCAGCCCCGACGGGGAACCCTATGGCTACACCTTC.

This clone has only a few counts. The chain carries TRBV5-1 and TRBJ2-7; D is unresolved. Per germline, CDR1 SGHRS and CDR2 YFSETQ. V lost 3 bases and J lost 4, with 14 bases in between. The length of the CDR3 is 14 residues. DNA for the CDR3: TGCGCCAGCAGCTGGACGGACGGTACTTACGAGCAGTACTTC. This gives the protein CASSWTDGTYEQYF. Variable domain in full (rest from reference TRBV5-1 and TRBJ2-7): KAGVTQTPRYLIKTRGQQVTLSCSPISGHRSVSWYQQTPGQGLQFLFEYFSETQRNKGNFPGRFSGRQFSNSRSEMNVSTLELGDSALYLCASSWTDGTYEQYFGPGTRLTVT.

This clone has just one count. The chain joins TRBV6-5 to TRBJ1-5, with 9 bases matching TRBD1. V lost 6 bases and J lost 6; bases outside the gene matches: 9. The CDR3 sequence is 15 residues long. The V gene's germline CDR1 is MNHEY and CDR2 SVGAGI. This chain's CDR3 is CASRPKDRGGQPQHF. CDR3 DNA sequence: TGTGCCAGCAGACCGAAGGACAGGGGAGGTCAGCCCCAGCATTTT.

This clone was counted between two and nine times. This chain joins TRBV14 and TRBJ2-3; D not certain. Trimming removed 1 base from V and 7 bases from J, with 6 bases in between. The CDR3 is 12 residues long. CDR1 and CDR2 (germline): SGHDN, FVKESK. In DNA, the CDR3 is TGTGCCAGCAGCCAAGTGGGTAATACGCAGTATTTT. This encodes CASSQVGNTQYF. Using reference TRBV14 and TRBJ2-3 for the parts outside the CDR3, the full variable domain is EAGVTQFPSHSVIEKGQTVTLRCDPISGHDNLYWYRRVMGKEIKFLLHFVKESKQDESGMPNNRFLAERTGGTYSTLKVQPAELEDSGVYFCASSQVGNTQYFGPGTRLTVL.